This is a list of T cell receptor beta chains from one sample in a study of vaccination and CD4 T cells after COVID-19. TCRdb itself ran the PCR reads through MiXCR, one entry per CDR3 protein. The sample has 4,000 to 5,500 distinct CDR3 sequences, 40% to 45% seen once. These receptors are not linked to any known antigen. The sequencing input was CD4+ T cells from blood, cultured in vitro. Receptor source: a human donor who had recovered from COVID-19. Both conserved end residues are part of each CDR3. The D gene is left open where the match is weak. A clone size is listed for some rows: how often the clone was seen (once, few, many), or a class if it is expanded.

.	TRBV11-2	few	TRBJ2-7	TGTGCCAGCAGTGCGACAGGATACTACGAGCAGTACTTC	CASSATGYYEQYF
.	TRBV28	.	TRBJ1-1	TGTGCCAGCAGTTTACACAGGGTAGAAGCTTTCTTT	CASSLHRVEAFF
.	TRBV7-9	few	TRBJ1-2	TGTGCCAGCAGCTTAATGATCGCAAGCTATGGCTACACCTTC	CASSLMIASYGYTF
.	TRBV7-6	few	TRBJ2-5	TGTGCCAGCAGCCCCCGACGAGAGACCCAGTACTTC	CASSPRRETQYF
.	TRBV10-2	.	TRBJ1-2	TGCGCCAGCAGTGAGTTTGGGGGGGTCTATGGCTACACCTTC	CASSEFGGVYGYTF
.	TRBV6-2/TRBV6-3	few	TRBJ1-5	TGTGCCAGCAGTTCCAGACTTAGCAATCAGCCCCAGCATTTT	CASSSRLSNQPQHF
.	TRBV6-2/TRBV6-3	.	TRBJ1-5	TGTGCCAGCAGTTACTCGATTGTTCAGCCCCAGCATTTT	CASSYSIVQPQHF
TRBD2	TRBV11-3	.	TRBJ2-5	TGTGCCAGCAGCCTTGCTAGCGGGAGGGCATTCGTGACCCAGTACTTC	CASSLASGRAFVTQYF
.	TRBV10-3	medium-sized	TRBJ1-5	TGTGCCATCAGTGAGGGACTTGAAAGCAATCAGCCCCAGCATTTT	CAISEGLESNQPQHF
.	TRBV20-1	.	TRBJ2-2	TGCAGTGCTAGAGATCTCGTAGGGGGCGGGAGTCACACCGGGGAGCTGTTTTTT	CSARDLVGGGSHTGELFF
TRBD2	TRBV12-3/TRBV12-4	.	TRBJ2-3	TGTGCCAGCAGTTTACCTGTAGGGCGGGCTAGCGGGGGGAGCACAGATACGCAGTATTTT	CASSLPVGRASGGSTDTQYF
TRBD2	TRBV13	.	TRBJ2-7	TGTGCCAGCAGCCCTACTAGCGGAACCTACGAGCAGTACTTC	CASSPTSGTYEQYF
.	TRBV20-1	few	TRBJ2-1	TGCAGTGCTAGAGATATAGAGGGGTCCCCCTCCTACAATGAGCAGTTCTTC	CSARDIEGSPSYNEQFF
TRBD2	TRBV9	.	TRBJ2-3	TGTGCCAGCAGCGTAGCCCCACTAGCGGGGGGCACAGATACGCAGTATTTT	CASSVAPLAGGTDTQYF
.	TRBV7-2	.	TRBJ1-6	TGTGCCAGCACCCAGGACAGATATAATTCACCCCTCCACTTT	CASTQDRYNSPLHF
.	TRBV20-1	few	TRBJ1-4	TGCAGTGCGCAACACCAGGCGGAGGAAAAACTGTTTTTT	CSAQHQAEEKLFF
TRBD1	TRBV27	.	TRBJ2-1	TGTGCCAGCAGTTCCAGGGGGTTGAGCTCCTACAATGAGCAGTTCTTC	CASSSRGLSSYNEQFF
TRBD2	TRBV7-9	few	TRBJ2-3	TGTGCCAGCAGCTTAGACGGGAGGGGCACAGATACGCAGTATTTT	CASSLDGRGTDTQYF
TRBD1	TRBV5-4	.	TRBJ2-6	TGTGCCAGCTCCGAACCGGGACAGGGTCCCTCTGGGGCCAACGTCCTGACTTTC	CASSEPGQGPSGANVLTF
.	TRBV20-1	few	TRBJ1-2	TGCAGTGCTAGAGATCAAAGGGGAATCACTGGCTACACCTTC	CSARDQRGITGYTF
TRBD2	TRBV6-1	.	TRBJ2-3	TGTGCCAGCAGTGCCTCGTTTGCCGCTAGCGGGGGGGCCTCAGATACGCAGTATTTT	CASSASFAASGGASDTQYF
.	TRBV2	.	TRBJ2-7	TGTGCCAGCAGAATTGGAGGGACTTCCTACGAGCAGTACTTC	CASRIGGTSYEQYF
.	TRBV24-1	.	TRBJ2-1	TGTGCCACCAGTGATGAGGGTCTTTACAATGAGCAGTTCTTC	CATSDEGLYNEQFF
.	TRBV7-3	large	TRBJ2-5	TGTGCCAGCAGCCGAACCGGTCGAGAGACCCAGTACTTC	CASSRTGRETQYF
TRBD1	TRBV7-8	.	TRBJ2-1	TGTGCCAGCAGCTCCCCGACAGGGGGAGAAGATGAGCAGTTCTTC	CASSSPTGGEDEQFF
.	TRBV7-2	few	TRBJ1-2	TGTGCCAGCAGCTTAACCCGAGGGTACCGCTATGGCTACACCTTC	CASSLTRGYRYGYTF
TRBD2	TRBV5-1	.	TRBJ2-5	TGCGCCAGCAGCTTCGGTCATGGACTAGCGGGAGCTGGGGAGACCCAGTACTTC	CASSFGHGLAGAGETQYF
.	TRBV4-1	.	TRBJ2-3	TGCGCCAGCAGCCTGGGACGGAGCACAGATACGCAGTATTTT	CASSLGRSTDTQYF
.	TRBV5-1	.	TRBJ2-5	TGCGCCAGCAGCTTGGGAACCGACAAAGCTTCAAAAGAGACCCAGTACTTC	CASSLGTDKASKETQYF
TRBD1	TRBV2	few	TRBJ1-5	TGTGCCAGCAGGTCGGGACAGTTCTGGCAGCCCCAGCATTTT	CASRSGQFWQPQHF